This is a list of T cell receptor beta chains from one sample in a study of early T cells in non-severe SARS-CoV-2 infection. Each CDR3 protein gets one entry after TCRdb re-called the 5' RACE reads with MiXCR. The data contain 20,000 to 30,000 distinct CDR3 sequences, 4% to 4.5% of them singletons. Sequencing input: whole blood. The origin of the receptors is an adult who was a healthcare worker with PCR-confirmed SARS-CoV-2 infection or an uninfected control (not recorded which). The CDR3 runs from the conserved cysteine through the conserved F or W. The D gene is left open where the match is weak. The listing skips clone size in some rows; elsewhere it reads once, few, many or a size class.

TRBJ1-2	TRBD1	TRBV7-2	many	CASSGQANYGYTF	TGTGCCAGCAGCGGACAGGCTAACTATGGCTACACCTTC
TRBJ2-2	TRBD2	TRBV10-2	many	CASTGGVNTGELFF	TGCGCCAGCACTGGGGGGGTAAACACCGGGGAGCTGTTTTTT
TRBJ2-3	TRBD1	TRBV5-1	many	CASSLDRGVSTDTQYF	TGCGCCAGCAGCCTAGACAGGGGAGTCAGCACAGATACGCAGTATTTT
TRBJ2-3	.	TRBV7-2	many	CASSLYPWRSTGSADTQYF	TGTGCCAGCAGCTTGTACCCCTGGCGGTCAACAGGGTCTGCAGATACGCAGTATTTT
TRBJ1-4	TRBD1	TRBV6-6	few	CASSSYRGAGEKLFF	TGTGCCAGCAGTTCGTACAGGGGGGCCGGTGAAAAACTGTTTTTT
TRBJ1-1	.	TRBV5-6	many	CASSLYIVGENTEAFF	TGTGCCAGCAGCTTGTACATCGTTGGGGAGAACACTGAAGCTTTCTTT
TRBJ2-3	.	TRBV14	many	CASASASYTQYF	TGTGCCAGCGCTAGCGCCAGTTATACGCAGTATTTT
TRBJ1-6	TRBD1	TRBV7-6	many	CASSLGTNRGRRSPLHF	TGTGCCAGCAGCTTGGGCACAAACAGGGGGCGCCGGTCACCCCTCCACTTT
TRBJ2-1	TRBD1	TRBV18	many	CASSPDRGGNEQFF	TGTGCCAGCTCCCCGGACAGGGGGGGCAATGAGCAGTTCTTC
TRBJ2-3	TRBD1	TRBV2	many	CASSSGQGELGTDTQYF	TGTGCCAGCAGTTCCGGACAGGGCGAACTAGGCACAGATACGCAGTATTTT
TRBJ1-1	TRBD1	TRBV7-3	many	CASSLIGTGNTEAFF	TGTGCCAGCAGCTTAATTGGGACAGGGAACACTGAAGCTTTCTTT
TRBJ1-2	TRBD1	TRBV19	many	CASTTGGAGYTF	TGTGCCAGTACCACAGGGGGCGCAGGCTACACCTTC
TRBJ2-7	.	TRBV27	many	CASSFRGPLDEQYF	TGTGCCAGCAGTTTCCGGGGCCCGCTTGACGAGCAGTACTTC
TRBJ1-2	.	TRBV28	many	CASSSPGVANYGYTF	TGTGCCAGCAGTTCCCCGGGGGTAGCTAACTATGGCTACACCTTC
TRBJ2-1	.	TRBV10-1	many	CASSERTAVDNEQFF	TGCGCCAGCAGTGAACGGACAGCGGTGGACAATGAGCAGTTCTTC
TRBJ1-2	TRBD1	TRBV9	medium-sized	CASSMDRGDGYTF	TGTGCCAGCAGCATGGACAGGGGCGATGGCTACACCTTC
TRBJ2-5	.	TRBV7-6	many	CASSLDTEETQYF	TGTGCCAGCAGCCTAGACACAGAAGAGACCCAGTACTTC
TRBJ2-3	.	TRBV9	many	CASSVGEQPSTDTQYF	TGTGCCAGCAGCGTAGGAGAGCAGCCTAGCACAGATACGCAGTATTTT
TRBJ2-1	TRBD2	TRBV20-1	many	CSANNRGGSYNEQFF	TGCAGTGCTAACAATCGGGGGGGCTCCTACAATGAGCAGTTCTTC
TRBJ1-4	.	TRBV20-1	.	CSADTGSNEKLFF	TGCAGTGCAGACACAGGGAGTAATGAAAAACTGTTTTTT
TRBJ2-3	.	TRBV5-1	many	CASSFGSPDTQYF	TGCGCCAGCAGCTTCGGCAGCCCAGATACGCAGTATTTT
TRBJ2-1	.	TRBV20-1	many	CSGGKGMGEQFF	TGCAGTGGGGGGAAGGGAATGGGTGAGCAGTTCTTC
TRBJ2-3	TRBD2	TRBV18	few	CASSPPISGGLDTQYF	TGTGCCAGCTCACCCCCCATTAGCGGGGGCCTAGATACGCAGTATTTT
TRBJ1-1	TRBD1	TRBV5-5	many	CASSSLRQGANTEAFF	TGTGCCAGCAGCTCTCTAAGACAGGGCGCCAACACTGAAGCTTTCTTT
TRBJ2-1	.	TRBV12-3/TRBV12-4	many	CASSLMSASNEQFF	TGTGCCAGCAGTTTAATGTCAGCGAGCAATGAGCAGTTCTTC
TRBJ1-2	TRBD1	TRBV12-3/TRBV12-4	many	CASSSGTGGLSYGYTF	TGTGCCAGCAGTTCCGGGACAGGGGGCCTAAGCTATGGCTACACCTTC
TRBJ2-3	.	TRBV7-8	many	CASSLNNLITDTQYF	TGTGCCAGCAGCTTAAATAACCTGATCACAGATACGCAGTATTTT
TRBJ2-2	.	TRBV24-1	medium-sized	CATRQGRGTGELFF	TGTGCCACCAGACAGGGTAGGGGCACCGGGGAGCTGTTTTTT
TRBJ1-4	.	TRBV9	many	CASSSHPGGSNEKLFF	TGTGCCAGCAGCTCCCACCCGGGGGGTTCTAATGAAAAACTGTTTTTT
TRBJ2-5	.	TRBV5-8	many	CASSLVDFRRETQYF	TGTGCCAGCAGCTTGGTGGACTTTCGGCGGGAGACCCAGTACTTC
TRBJ2-7	TRBD2	TRBV6-2/TRBV6-3	many	CASSQTGLANYEQYF	TGTGCCAGCAGTCAAACGGGACTAGCTAACTACGAGCAGTACTTC
TRBJ2-3	.	TRBV7-6	many	CASSLYGTDTQYF	TGTGCCAGCAGCTTATATGGCACAGATACGCAGTATTTT
TRBJ1-5	.	TRBV30	many	CAWSKQGVQPQHF	TGTGCCTGGAGTAAACAGGGTGTGCAGCCCCAGCATTTT
TRBJ2-7	.	TRBV19	many	CASSIVPGSEQYF	TGTGCCAGTAGTATAGTACCCGGGAGCGAGCAGTACTTC
TRBJ1-6	TRBD1	TRBV18	.	CASSRDRLNSPLHF	TGTGCCAGCTCACGGGACAGGCTTAATTCACCCCTCCACTTT
TRBJ2-7	TRBD1	TRBV6-6	medium-sized	CASSYLGTVTYEQYF	TGTGCCAGCAGTTACTTGGGGACAGTGACCTACGAGCAGTACTTC
TRBJ2-2	.	TRBV5-4	many	CASSLGGMDTGELFF	TGTGCCAGCAGCTTGGGGGGAATGGATACCGGGGAGCTGTTTTTT
TRBJ2-3	TRBD2	TRBV20-1	many	CSAPLAGGLSTDTQYF	TGCAGTGCTCCCCTAGCGGGGGGACTTAGCACAGATACGCAGTATTTT
TRBJ1-5	.	TRBV24-1	.	CATSGGADSNQPQHF	TGTGCCACCAGTGGGGGGGCGGATAGCAATCAGCCCCAGCATTTT
TRBJ2-7	.	TRBV5-4	few	CASSRGRNSYEQYF	TGTGCCAGCAGCAGGGGACGAAACTCCTACGAGCAGTACTTC
TRBJ2-3	.	TRBV7-9	many	CASSPEGADTQYF	TGTGCCAGCAGTCCGGAGGGGGCGGATACGCAGTATTTT
TRBJ1-2	.	TRBV18	many	CASSPATEYGYTF	TGTGCCAGCTCACCAGCAACGGAATATGGCTACACCTTC
TRBJ2-2	TRBD1	TRBV24-1	.	CATSDPGQNTGELFF	TGTGCCACCAGTGATCCGGGACAGAATACCGGGGAGCTGTTTTTT
TRBJ1-3	TRBD1	TRBV12-3/TRBV12-4	medium-sized	CASSPRTGSGNTIYF	TGTGCCAGCAGTCCTAGGACAGGCTCTGGAAACACCATATATTTT
TRBJ2-7	TRBD2	TRBV7-2	many	CASSLGLAGVYEQYF	TGTGCCAGCAGCTTAGGACTAGCGGGGGTCTACGAGCAGTACTTC
TRBJ2-5	.	TRBV7-7	many	CASSLFEHSETQYF	TGTGCCAGCAGCTTATTTGAACATTCGGAGACCCAGTACTTC
TRBJ2-5	.	TRBV7-9	.	CASSPRASTTQETQYF	TGTGCCAGCAGCCCCCGGGCCTCAACCACCCAAGAGACCCAGTACTTC
TRBJ2-3	TRBD2	TRBV4-3	many	CASSQERGGADTQYF	TGCGCCAGCAGCCAAGAACGGGGGGGCGCAGATACGCAGTATTTT
TRBJ2-1	.	TRBV20-1	many	CSARDQGRRQFF	TGCAGTGCTAGAGACCAGGGGCGGCGGCAGTTCTTC
TRBJ1-1	.	TRBV7-2	many	CASSFLQGGGAFF	TGTGCCAGCAGCTTCTTACAGGGTGGGGGAGCTTTCTTT
TRBJ1-6	TRBD1	TRBV4-1	.	CASRRTGGLSPLHF	TGCGCCAGCAGACGGACAGGGGGACTTTCACCCCTCCACTTT
TRBJ2-7	.	TRBV5-1	many	CASSVGNSPYEQYF	TGCGCCAGCAGCGTGGGAAATTCTCCCTACGAGCAGTACTTC
TRBJ1-2	.	TRBV29-1	few	CSVEEAGRRGYTF	TGCAGCGTTGAAGAGGCAGGTCGGCGTGGCTACACCTTC
TRBJ1-3	.	TRBV14	many	CASSQDEGAGNTIYF	TGTGCCAGCAGCCAAGACGAGGGGGCTGGAAACACCATATATTTT
TRBJ2-2	.	TRBV5-8	many	CASSLDLARGGELFF	TGTGCCAGCAGCTTGGATCTAGCGAGGGGCGGGGAGCTGTTTTTT
TRBJ2-5	.	TRBV20-1	many	CSATTGRNQETQYF	TGCAGTGCTACAACGGGGAGGAACCAAGAGACCCAGTACTTC
TRBJ2-1	.	TRBV9	many	CASSVGGIVGHEQFF	TGTGCCAGCAGCGTAGGGGGGATCGTTGGGCATGAGCAGTTCTTC
TRBJ2-1	TRBD2	TRBV12-3/TRBV12-4	many	CASSLGSGGAHEQFF	TGTGCCAGCAGTTTAGGTAGCGGGGGGGCCCATGAGCAGTTCTTC
TRBJ1-4	TRBD1	TRBV9	many	CASSERGQGYSSEKLFF	TGTGCCAGCAGCGAGCGGGGACAGGGTTATTCTAGTGAAAAACTGTTTTTT